The entry that follows covers one TCR beta chain sequence. Because the CDR3's place on the DNA is in doubt, the DNA is left out and the CDR3 is given as listed by TCRdb. Time point described: technical triplicate 3. From its first to its last residue, the CDR3 has 23 amino acids. The germline gives CDR1 SGHRS, CDR2 YFSETQ. Every sequencing run generated over 180 million TCR-beta sequences from 15-18 subjects. Each CDR3 protein gets one entry after TCRdb re-called the 5' RACE reads with MiXCR. The repertoire has around 47,000 distinct CDR3 sequences, roughly 21% of them found once; the top ten carry about 4.7%. The sample comes from a study of neurological immune-mediated disorders.

The origin of this receptor is a man in his sixties with HTLV-1-associated myelopathy (HAM/TSP). Material for sequencing was PBMCs. The chain couples TRBV5-1 to TRBJ2-2; TRBD1 was called by the table and not checked on the DNA. CDR3 sequence reads: CASSLVAVEETQYFGPGTGELFF.